The present entry profiles one T cell receptor (beta chain) with its context. The antigen remains undetermined. The data were taken from a study of T cells expressing NK-cell markers. Regarding the study as a whole: It is unclear if expanded NKG2C-expressing clones target HCMV antigens.

CDR1 and CDR2 (germline): SGHVS, FNYEAQ. This CDR3 has 13 amino acids. As the method of synthesis, 5'RACE template switching with UMIs yielded TCR beta cDNA. One entry per CDR3 protein, without DNA, is what TCRdb gives after re-calling the 5' RACE reads. This listing includes a few hundred thousand distinct CDR3 sequences. Sequencing was done on a sample of blood T cells: a sorted CD56 or NKG2C T cell subset, CD4+ or CD8+ T cells, or bulk PBMC T cells (not recorded which). This TCR was sampled from a man aged 18 to 30 in good health. The chain recombines TRBV7-6 with TRBJ2-7; TCRdb designates TRBD1, a call that cannot be tested without DNA. The CDR3 is CASSGQGLYEQYF.